Listed here are 15 T cell receptor beta chains from one sample, sequenced in a study of blood T cell repertoires in COVID-19. The data were produced by immunoSEQ multiplex PCR, yet TCRdb's version contains in-frame clones alone and is incomplete. The table has 87,000 or so clones, 87% seen once. Material for sequencing was peripheral blood. The receptors here all came from a human donor with acute or convalescent COVID-19. The donor label of this sample is uncertain.

This sequence joins TRBV5-6 and TRBJ1-2; D may be TRBD1 (5 bases). CDR3 length equals 12 residues. CDR1 and CDR2 from the germline V gene are SGHDT and YYEEEE. V lost 4 bases to trimming and J lost 7 bases, with 11 bases between them. For the CDR3, the DNA is TGTGCCAGCAGCGTCCGGGGGGGTGGCTACACCTTC. This encodes CASSVRGGGYTF.

V gene TRBV18 combines with J gene TRBJ2-2; D remains ambiguous. The germline CDR1 and CDR2 sequences are KGHSH and LQKENI. V dropped 0 bases and J dropped 6 bases, with 11 bases sitting between them. This CDR3 spans 15 amino acids. CDR3: CASSPPMSIAGELFF. CDR3 in DNA: TGTGCCAGCTCACCACCGATGTCTATTGCCGGGGAGCTGTTTTTT.

The CDR3 protein is CASSQTGSVEKLFF. The CDR3 coding sequence is TGTGCCAGCAGCCAGACAGGGTCGGTAGAAAAACTGTTTTTT. The chain is built from TRBV9 and TRBJ1-4; 7 bases align to TRBD1. Germline CDR1 is SGDLS and CDR2 is YYNGEE. V lost 4 bases and J lost 8; bases outside the gene matches: 8. The CDR3 has 14 residues.

This chain uses TRBV5-6 with TRBJ1-4; 8 bases align to TRBD1. Germline V gives CDR1 SGHDT, CDR2 YYEEEE. With V trimmed by 7 bases and J by 8 bases, 13 bases remained unmatched. This CDR3 contains 15 residues. CDR3 region: CASLSPSTGDEKLFF. The CDR3 nucleotides are TGTGCCAGCCTATCCCCGTCGACAGGGGACGAAAAACTGTTTTTT. The variable domain in full, completed from reference TRBV5-6 and TRBJ1-4, reads DAGVTQSPTHLIKTRGQQVTLRCSPKSGHDTVSWYQQALGQGPQFIFQYYEEEERQRGNFPDRFSGHQFPNYSSELNVNALLLGDSALYLCASLSPSTGDEKLFFGSGTQLSVL.

V gene TRBV9 combines with J gene TRBJ1-4, with 7 bases that match TRBD1. V lost 4 bases and J lost 2; bases outside the gene matches: 5. Germline V CDR1 and CDR2: SGDLS, YYNGEE. The CDR3 has 15 amino acids. Written as DNA, the CDR3 is TGTGCCAGCAGCACGCGGACAGGCACTAATGAAAAACTGTTTTTT. Protein: CASSTRTGTNEKLFF.

In its sample, this clone was seen once. CDR3: CASSPGTARGENTEAFF. DNA for the CDR3: TGTGCCAGCAGCCCGGGGACAGCAAGGGGGGAGAACACTGAAGCTTTCTTT. The rearrangement uses TRBV5-5 and TRBJ1-1; 7 positions agree with TRBD1. The germline gives CDR1 SGHKS, CDR2 YYEKEE (reference sequence). The trim removed 4 bases at V and 1 base at J, leaving 13 bases unmatched. The CDR3 sequence is 17 residues long.

The chain recombines TRBV28 with TRBJ2-7; D gene unclear. Germline V lookup: CDR1 MDHEN, CDR2 SYDVKM. The V end lost 9 bases, the J end lost 10 bases, and 16 bases lay between the germline ends. This CDR3 has 11 residues. In nucleotides, the CDR3 is TGTGCCAGTCGAGGTGATACGAATCAGTACTTC. This codes for CASRGDTNQYF.

The genes are TRBV6-1 and TRBJ2-1; possibly TRBD1 for D (5 bases). The CDR3 extends over 16 amino acids. V lost 4 bases and J 0 bases, leaving 13 bases between the germline ends. Germline CDR1 reads MNHNS; CDR2 reads SASEGT. The CDR3, as DNA: TGTGCCAGCAGTGGCCAGACAGCGATCTCCTACAATGAGCAGTTCTTC. Its translation is CASSGQTAISYNEQFF.

This chain uses TRBV7-8 with TRBJ1-2, with 7 bases matching TRBD1. The CDR3 length is 16 residues. The germline CDR1 and CDR2 sequences are SGHVS and FQNEAQ. The ends lost 2 bases at V and 3 bases at J; junction bases unmatched: 9. CDR3 sequence: CASSLLSGDRHYGYTF. Written as DNA, the CDR3 is TGTGCCAGCAGCTTACTTTCCGGGGACAGACACTATGGCTACACCTTC.

This clone was detected once. J is TRBJ2-3 and V is TRBV5-4, with TRBD2 matching over 8 bases. The V gene end was trimmed by 4 bases and the J gene end by 6 bases; junction bases not matched to a gene: 10. Germline-derived CDR1 and CDR2 are SGHNT and YYREEE (reference sequence). The CDR3 length is 15 residues. Here the CDR3 DNA reads TGTGCCAGCAGCACTCTGGCGGGGGGCGGGGATACGCAGTATTTT. Amino acid sequence: CASSTLAGGGDTQYF.

CDR3 DNA sequence: TGTGCCAGCAGCCCGGGACACGACTATGGCTACACCTTC. It is translated as CASSPGHDYGYTF. The chain links TRBV4-2 to TRBJ1-2, with D perhaps matching TRBD1 (6 bases). Trimming pared 4 bases from V and 3 bases from J, leaving 9 bases between. Germline loops: CDR1 LGHNA, CDR2 YNFKEQ. The CDR3 sequence is 13 residues long.

The chain recombines TRBV6-2 or TRBV6-3 with TRBJ1-1; TRBD1 matches at 11 bases. V gave up 4 bases and J gave up 5 bases; unmatched junction bases: 9. CDR1 is MNHEY and CDR2 is SVGEGT in the germline V gene. This CDR3 has 16 amino acids. This chain's CDR3 is CASSWTGGISVTEAFF. DNA of the CDR3: TGTGCCAGCAGTTGGACAGGGGGCATCAGTGTAACTGAAGCTTTCTTT.

This clone came up once. The chain couples TRBV2 to TRBJ1-1; 7 bases agree with TRBD1. There are 13 residues in the CDR3. Germline values: CDR1 SNHLY, CDR2 FYNNEI. V shed 7 bases and J 7 bases; nucleotides not matched to a gene: 9. The chain's CDR3 is CASTFDRVIEAFF. CDR3 DNA: TGTGCCAGCACCTTCGACAGGGTAATTGAAGCTTTCTTT.

This clone is a singleton in its sample. DNA of the CDR3: TGTGCCACCAGTGATTTTTCGGGAAGGGAGACCCAGTACTTC. Residues: CATSDFSGRETQYF. The chain has TRBV24-1 and TRBJ2-5, with D perhaps matching TRBD2 (5 bases). Germline CDR1 reads KGHDR; CDR2 reads SFDVKD. Trimming shortened V by 1 base and J by 5 bases, and 10 bases separated the two germline ends. The CDR3 runs to 14 residues.

As DNA, the CDR3 is TGTGCCAGCAGTCTACCTAGCGGGTACACCGGGGAGCTGTTTTTT. As protein: CASSLPSGYTGELFF. The chain links TRBV7-8 to TRBJ2-2; TRBD2 matches at 8 bases. The length of the CDR3 is 15 residues. Germline V gives CDR1 SGHVS, CDR2 FQNEAQ. With 6 bases clipped from V and 3 bases from J, the junction kept 6 bases outside the gene matches. Full variable domain (remainder filled in from reference TRBV7-8 and TRBJ2-2): GAGVSQSPRYKVAKRGQDVALRCDPISGHVSLFWYQQALGQGPEFLTYFQNEAQLDKSGLPSDRFFAERPEGSVSTLKIQRTQQEDSAVYLCASSLPSGYTGELFFGEGSRLTVL.